This paragraph reports one TCR beta chain. V was pared by 0 bases and J by 1 base, with 9 bases of the junction left unmatched. CDR3 size: 18 residues. Germline assignment: CDR1 SEHNR and CDR2 FQNEAQ (reference sequence). The protocol was immunoSEQ multiplex PCR, while the TCRdb copy is restricted to in-frame clones and leaves out a portion. This table holds roughly 63,000 clones, approximately 83% found once. This entry is derived from a study of identifying expanded T cells in peripheral blood. The sequence was collected from a person aged 18 to 75 in good health. V usage is TRBV7-9 and J usage is TRBJ2-5; 9 nucleotides agree with TRBD1. The sequenced sample consisted of blood. The CDR3 is CASSLAAGQGLVQETQYF. The CDR3 nucleotides read TGTGCCAGCAGCTTAGCCGCGGGACAGGGTTTGGTCCAAGAGACCCAGTACTTC.